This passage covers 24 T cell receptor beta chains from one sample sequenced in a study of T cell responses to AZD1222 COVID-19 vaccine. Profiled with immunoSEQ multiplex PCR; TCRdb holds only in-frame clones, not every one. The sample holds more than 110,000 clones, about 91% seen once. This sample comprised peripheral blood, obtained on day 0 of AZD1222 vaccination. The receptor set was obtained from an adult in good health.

The CDR3 sequence: CASRSPAGPQHF. For the CDR3, the DNA is TGTGCCAGCAGATCCCCAGCGGGGCCCCAGCATTTT. The chain carries TRBV7-2 and TRBJ1-5; D is uncertain. Deletions cut 6 bases from V and 9 bases from J, with 12 bases between. The CDR3 totals 12 residues. Germline-derived CDR1 and CDR2 are SGHTA and FQGNSA.

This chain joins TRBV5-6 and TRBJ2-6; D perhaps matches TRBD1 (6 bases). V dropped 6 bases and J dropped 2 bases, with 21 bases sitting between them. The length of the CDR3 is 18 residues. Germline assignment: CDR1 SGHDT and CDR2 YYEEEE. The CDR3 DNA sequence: TGTGCCAGCAACTCGCCACAGGGCTCCGGGACTGGGGCCAACGTCCTGACTTTC. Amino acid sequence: CASNSPQGSGTGANVLTF. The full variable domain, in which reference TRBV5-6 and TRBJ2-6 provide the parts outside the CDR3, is DAGVTQSPTHLIKTRGQQVTLRCSPKSGHDTVSWYQQALGQGPQFIFQYYEEEERQRGNFPDRFSGHQFPNYSSELNVNALLLGDSALYLCASNSPQGSGTGANVLTFGAGSRLTVL.

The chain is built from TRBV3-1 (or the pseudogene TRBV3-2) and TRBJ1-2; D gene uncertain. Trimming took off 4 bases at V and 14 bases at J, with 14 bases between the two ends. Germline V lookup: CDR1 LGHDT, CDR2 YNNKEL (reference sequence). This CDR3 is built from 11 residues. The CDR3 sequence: CASSLTGGFTF. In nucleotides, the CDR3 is TGTGCCAGCAGCCTCACGGGTGGGTTTACCTTC.

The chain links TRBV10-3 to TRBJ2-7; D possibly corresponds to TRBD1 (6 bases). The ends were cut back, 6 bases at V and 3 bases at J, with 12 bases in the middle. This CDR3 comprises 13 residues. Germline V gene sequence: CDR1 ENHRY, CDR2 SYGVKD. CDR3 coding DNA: TGTGCCATCAGCCGGGACACGAACTACGAGCAGTACTTC. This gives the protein CAISRDTNYEQYF.

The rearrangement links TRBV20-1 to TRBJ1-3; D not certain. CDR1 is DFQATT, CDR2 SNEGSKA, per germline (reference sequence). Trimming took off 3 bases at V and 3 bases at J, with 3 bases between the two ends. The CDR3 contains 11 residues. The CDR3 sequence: CSASLGNTIYF. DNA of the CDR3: TGCAGTGCTAGCCTTGGAAACACCATATATTTT.

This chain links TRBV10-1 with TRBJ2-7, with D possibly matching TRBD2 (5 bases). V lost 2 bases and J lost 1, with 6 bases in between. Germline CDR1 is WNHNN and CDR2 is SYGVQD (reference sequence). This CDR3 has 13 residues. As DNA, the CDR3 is TGCGCCAGCAGTGAGGGGAGTTCCTACGAGCAGTACTTC. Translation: CASSEGSSYEQYF.

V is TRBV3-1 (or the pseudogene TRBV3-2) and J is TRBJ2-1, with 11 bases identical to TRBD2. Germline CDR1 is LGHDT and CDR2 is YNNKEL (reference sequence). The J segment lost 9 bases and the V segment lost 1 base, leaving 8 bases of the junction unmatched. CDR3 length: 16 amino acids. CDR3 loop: CASSQVIAGGRPEQFF. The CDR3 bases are TGTGCCAGCAGCCAAGTTATAGCGGGAGGGCGGCCTGAGCAGTTCTTC.

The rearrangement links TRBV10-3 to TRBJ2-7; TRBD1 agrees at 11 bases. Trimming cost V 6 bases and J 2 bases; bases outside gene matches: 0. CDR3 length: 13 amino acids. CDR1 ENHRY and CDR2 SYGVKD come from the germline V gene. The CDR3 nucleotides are TGTGCCATCAGGGGACAGGGGGCCTACGAGCAGTACTTC. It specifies CAIRGQGAYEQYF.

Here the CDR3 DNA reads TGTGCCAGCGGGACCGCCGGGGGGTCCTACGAGCAGTACTTC. As protein: CASGTAGGSYEQYF. The chain has TRBV6-5 and TRBJ2-7; 7 bases align to TRBD2. CDR3 length: 14 amino acids. CDR1 and CDR2 from the germline V gene are MNHEY and SVGAGI. V lost 8 bases, J lost 1 base, and 8 bases stayed unmatched.

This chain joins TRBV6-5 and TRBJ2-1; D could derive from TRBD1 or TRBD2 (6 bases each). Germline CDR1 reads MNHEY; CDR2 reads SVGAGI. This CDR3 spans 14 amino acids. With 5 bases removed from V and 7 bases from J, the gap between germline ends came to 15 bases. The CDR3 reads CASSPRWGANEQFF. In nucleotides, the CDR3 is TGTGCCAGCAGTCCCCGGTGGGGGGCTAATGAGCAGTTCTTC.

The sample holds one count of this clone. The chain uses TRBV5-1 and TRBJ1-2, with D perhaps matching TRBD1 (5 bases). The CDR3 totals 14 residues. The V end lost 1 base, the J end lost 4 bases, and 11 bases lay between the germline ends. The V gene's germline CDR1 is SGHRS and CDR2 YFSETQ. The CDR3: CASSLRPDTYGYTF. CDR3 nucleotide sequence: TGCGCCAGCAGCTTGAGGCCGGACACCTATGGCTACACCTTC.

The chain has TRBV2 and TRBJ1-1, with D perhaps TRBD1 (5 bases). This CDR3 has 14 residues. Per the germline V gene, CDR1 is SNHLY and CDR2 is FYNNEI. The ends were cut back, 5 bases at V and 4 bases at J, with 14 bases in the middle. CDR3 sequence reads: CASSPGTSITEAFF. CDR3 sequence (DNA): TGTGCCAGCAGTCCCGGGACCTCAATCACTGAAGCTTTCTTT.

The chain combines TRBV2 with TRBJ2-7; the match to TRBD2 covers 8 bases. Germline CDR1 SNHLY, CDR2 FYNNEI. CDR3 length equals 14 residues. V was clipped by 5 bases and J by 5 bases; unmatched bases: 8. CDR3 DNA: TGTGCCAGCAGTCGGGGACTAGTTATCAACGAGCAGTACTTC. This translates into CASSRGLVINEQYF. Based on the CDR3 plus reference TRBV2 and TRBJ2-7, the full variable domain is EPEVTQTPSHQVTQMGQEVILRCVPISNHLYFYWYRQILGQKVEFLVSFYNNEISEKSEIFDDQFSVERPDGSNFTLKIRSTKLEDSAMYFCASSRGLVINEQYFGPGTRLTVT.

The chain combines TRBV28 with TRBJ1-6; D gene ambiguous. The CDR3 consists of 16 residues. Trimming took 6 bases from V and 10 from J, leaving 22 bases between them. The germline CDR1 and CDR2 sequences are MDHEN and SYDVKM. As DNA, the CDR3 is TGTGCCAGCAGCCCCGCGAATCGGGGAATGGGATCACCCCTCCACTTT. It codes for CASSPANRGMGSPLHF.

As DNA, the CDR3 is TGCGCCAGCAGCCAAGGTCCGGGACAGCGAACCTACGAGCAGTACTTC. This sequence encodes CASSQGPGQRTYEQYF. This chain uses TRBV4-1 with TRBJ2-7; 7 positions agree with TRBD1. This CDR3 has 16 amino acids. V was pared by 1 base and J by 2 bases, with 8 bases of the junction left unmatched. Germline CDR1 MGHRA, CDR2 YSYEKL.

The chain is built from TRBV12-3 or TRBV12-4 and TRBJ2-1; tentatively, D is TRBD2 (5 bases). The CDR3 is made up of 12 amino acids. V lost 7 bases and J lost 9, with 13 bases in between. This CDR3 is CASNLGEGEQFF. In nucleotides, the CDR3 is TGTGCCAGCAACCTAGGAGAGGGTGAGCAGTTCTTC.

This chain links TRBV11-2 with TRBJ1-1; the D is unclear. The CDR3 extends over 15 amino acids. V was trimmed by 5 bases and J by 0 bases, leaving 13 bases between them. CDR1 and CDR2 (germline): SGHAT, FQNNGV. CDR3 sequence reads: CASSPEGRLNTEAFF. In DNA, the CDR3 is TGTGCCAGCAGCCCCGAAGGACGGCTGAACACTGAAGCTTTCTTT.

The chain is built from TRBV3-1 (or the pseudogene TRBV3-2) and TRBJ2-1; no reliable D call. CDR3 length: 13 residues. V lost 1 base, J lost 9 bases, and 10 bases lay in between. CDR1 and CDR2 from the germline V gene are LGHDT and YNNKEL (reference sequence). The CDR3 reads CASSQGQSSEQFF. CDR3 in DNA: TGTGCCAGCAGCCAAGGTCAGAGCAGTGAGCAGTTCTTC.

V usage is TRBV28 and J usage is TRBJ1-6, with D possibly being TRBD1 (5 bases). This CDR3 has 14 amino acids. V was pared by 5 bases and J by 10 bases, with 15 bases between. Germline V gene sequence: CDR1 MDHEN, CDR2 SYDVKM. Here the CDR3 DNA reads TGTGCCAGCAGTAACCGGGGCGAGGGCTCACCCCTCCACTTT. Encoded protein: CASSNRGEGSPLHF.

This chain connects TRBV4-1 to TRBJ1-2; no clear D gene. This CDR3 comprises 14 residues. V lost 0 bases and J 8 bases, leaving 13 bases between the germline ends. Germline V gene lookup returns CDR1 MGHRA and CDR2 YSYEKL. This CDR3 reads CASSQDPVWAGYTF. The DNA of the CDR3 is TGCGCCAGCAGCCAAGATCCGGTTTGGGCAGGCTACACCTTC.

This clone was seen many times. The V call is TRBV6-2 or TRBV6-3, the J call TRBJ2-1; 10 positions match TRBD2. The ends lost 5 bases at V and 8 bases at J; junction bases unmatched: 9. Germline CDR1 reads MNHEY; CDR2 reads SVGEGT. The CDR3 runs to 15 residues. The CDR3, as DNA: TGTGCCAGCAGTCCCCCAGCGGGGGGGCCTCATGAGCAGTTCTTC. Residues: CASSPPAGGPHEQFF.

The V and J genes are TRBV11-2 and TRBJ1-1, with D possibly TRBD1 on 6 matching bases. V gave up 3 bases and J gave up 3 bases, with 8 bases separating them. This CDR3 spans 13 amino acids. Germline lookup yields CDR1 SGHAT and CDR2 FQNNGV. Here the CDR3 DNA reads TGTGCCAGCAGCTTGGGGGGGCACACTGAAGCTTTCTTT. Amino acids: CASSLGGHTEAFF.

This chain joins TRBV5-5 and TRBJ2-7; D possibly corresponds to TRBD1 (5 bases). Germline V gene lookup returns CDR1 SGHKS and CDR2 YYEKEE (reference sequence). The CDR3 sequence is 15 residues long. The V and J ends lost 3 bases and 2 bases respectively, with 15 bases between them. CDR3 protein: CASSSAAGYTYEQYF. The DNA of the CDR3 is TGTGCCAGCAGCTCCGCGGCAGGGTATACCTACGAGCAGTACTTC.

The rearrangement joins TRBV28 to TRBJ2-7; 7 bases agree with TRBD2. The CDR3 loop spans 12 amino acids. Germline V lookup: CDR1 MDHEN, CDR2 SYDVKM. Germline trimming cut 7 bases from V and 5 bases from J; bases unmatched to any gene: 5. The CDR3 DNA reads TGTGCCAGCATCGGGGGGTCTGACGAGCAGTACTTC. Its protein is CASIGGSDEQYF.